This T cell receptor beta chain was identified in a study of T cell responses to AZD1222 COVID-19 vaccine. Points on this clone: The antigen is undetermined.

Losses at the gene ends were 3 bases for V and 4 bases for J; bases not matched to a gene: 2. The CDR3 is made up of 15 amino acids. CDR1 SGHRS and CDR2 YFSETQ come from the germline V gene. Using immunoSEQ multiplex PCR, the repertoire was profiled, and TCRdb retains in-frame clones only, with some absent. The sample yields about 100,000 clones, about 85% seen once. Overall study findings and caveats: Donors skewed white British and female; clonal diversity was possibly underestimated. Spike-specific TCR breadth and depth were elevated following two AZD1222 doses.

The sequencing here drew on peripheral blood, taken on day 0 of AZD1222 vaccination. The chain joins TRBV5-1 to TRBJ2-2; 11 bases agree with TRBD1. The TCR sequence derives from an adult in good health. Written as DNA, the CDR3 is TGCGCCAGCAGCTCCGGGACAGGGGGCACCGGGGAGCTGTTTTTT. Residues: CASSSGTGGTGELFF. Based on the CDR3 plus reference TRBV5-1 and TRBJ2-2, the full variable domain is KAGVTQTPRYLIKTRGQQVTLSCSPISGHRSVSWYQQTPGQGLQFLFEYFSETQRNKGNFPGRFSGRQFSNSRSEMNVSTLELGDSALYLCASSSGTGGTGELFFGEGSRLTVL.